The subject of this entry is one T cell receptor beta chain. This record belongs to a study of control samples from healthy donors and cancer patients. The length of the CDR3 is 12 residues. V dropped 4 bases and J dropped 6 bases, with 8 bases sitting between them. CDR1 is SGHRS, CDR2 YFSETQ, per germline. Generated by immunoSEQ multiplex PCR, the TCRdb table keeps only in-frame clones and is missing some. The table includes over 100,000 clones, over 75% detected once. Input material: blood. This sequence joins TRBV5-1 and TRBJ2-1, with D tentatively TRBD2 (6 bases). This clonotype was sampled from a man in his forties or fifties in good health. CDR3 DNA sequence: TGCGCCAGCAGCCTCGGGGGCAATGAGCAGTTCTTC. Residues: CASSLGGNEQFF.